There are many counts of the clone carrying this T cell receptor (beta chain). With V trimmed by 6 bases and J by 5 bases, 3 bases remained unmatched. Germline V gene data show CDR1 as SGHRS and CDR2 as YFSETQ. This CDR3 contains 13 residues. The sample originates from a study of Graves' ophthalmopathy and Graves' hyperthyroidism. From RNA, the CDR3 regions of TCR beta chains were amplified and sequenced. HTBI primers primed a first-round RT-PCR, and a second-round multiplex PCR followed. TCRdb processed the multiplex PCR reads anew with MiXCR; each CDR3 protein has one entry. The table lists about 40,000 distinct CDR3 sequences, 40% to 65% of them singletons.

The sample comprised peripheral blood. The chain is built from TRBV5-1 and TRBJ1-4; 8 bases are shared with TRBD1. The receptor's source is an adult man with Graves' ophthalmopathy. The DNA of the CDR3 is TGCGCCAGCAAGGACAGGGCGAATGAAAAACTGTTTTTT. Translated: CASKDRANEKLFF.